This note documents a single T cell receptor beta chain sequence. This specimen comes from a study of T cells in tumors and immune-related adverse events. The CDR3 loop spans 14 amino acids. Germline V gives CDR1 SGHNT, CDR2 YENEEA. V dropped 5 bases and J dropped 6 bases, with 17 bases sitting between them. Profiling relied on immunoSEQ multiplex PCR, and the TCRdb table lists in-frame clones only, not all of them. The sample lists about 24,000 clones; around 90% were seen once. The source was lymph node tissue, collected from a patient treated with anti-PD-1 therapy. This chain uses TRBV11-3 with TRBJ2-7; D is ambiguous. The clonotype comes from a female donor with metastatic renal cell carcinoma. CDR3 sequence reads: CASSLAWFIGEQYF. The CDR3 nucleotides read TGTGCCAGCAGCCTCGCTTGGTTCATAGGCGAGCAGTACTTC.